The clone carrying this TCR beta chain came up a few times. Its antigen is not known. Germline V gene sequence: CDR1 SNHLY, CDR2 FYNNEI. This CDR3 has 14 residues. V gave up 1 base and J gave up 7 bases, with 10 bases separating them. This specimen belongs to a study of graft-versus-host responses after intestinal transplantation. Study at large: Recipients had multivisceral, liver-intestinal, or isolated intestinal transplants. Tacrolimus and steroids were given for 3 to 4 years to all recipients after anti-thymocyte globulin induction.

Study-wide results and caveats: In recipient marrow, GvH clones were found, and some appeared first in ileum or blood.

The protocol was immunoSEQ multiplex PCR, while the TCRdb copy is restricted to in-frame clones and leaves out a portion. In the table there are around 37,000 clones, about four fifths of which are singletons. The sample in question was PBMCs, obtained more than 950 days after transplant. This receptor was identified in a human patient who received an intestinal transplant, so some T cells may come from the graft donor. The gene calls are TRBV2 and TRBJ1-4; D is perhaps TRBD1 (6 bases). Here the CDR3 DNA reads TGTGCCAGCAGTGAAGGCAGGGGAAGTGAAAAACTGTTTTTT. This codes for CASSEGRGSEKLFF. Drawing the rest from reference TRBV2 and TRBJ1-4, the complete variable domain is EPEVTQTPSHQVTQMGQEVILRCVPISNHLYFYWYRQILGQKVEFLVSFYNNEISEKSEIFDDQFSVERPDGSNFTLKIRSTKLEDSAMYFCASSEGRGSEKLFFGSGTQLSVL.